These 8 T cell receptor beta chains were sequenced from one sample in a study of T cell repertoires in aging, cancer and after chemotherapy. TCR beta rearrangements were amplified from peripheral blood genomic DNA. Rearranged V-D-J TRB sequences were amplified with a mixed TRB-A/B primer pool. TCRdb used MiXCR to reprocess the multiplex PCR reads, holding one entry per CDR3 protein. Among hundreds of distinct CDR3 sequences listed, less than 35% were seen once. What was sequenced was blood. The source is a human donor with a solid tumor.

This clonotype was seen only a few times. In DNA form, the CDR3 reads TGTGCCATCAGTGAGATTTCTGGGACTAGCAATGAGCAGTTCTTC. Translating it yields CAISEISGTSNEQFF. The chain carries TRBV10-3 and TRBJ2-1; 8 bases align to TRBD2. Losses at the gene ends were 2 bases for V and 6 bases for J; bases not matched to a gene: 6. Germline values: CDR1 ENHRY, CDR2 SYGVKD. The CDR3 covers 15 residues.

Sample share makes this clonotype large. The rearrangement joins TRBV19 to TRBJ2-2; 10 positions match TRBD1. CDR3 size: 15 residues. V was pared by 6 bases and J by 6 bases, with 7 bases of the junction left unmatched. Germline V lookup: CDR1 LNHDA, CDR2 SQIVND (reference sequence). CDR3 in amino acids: CASRDWTGGAGELFF. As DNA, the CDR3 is TGTGCCAGTAGGGATTGGACAGGGGGGGCCGGGGAGCTGTTTTTT.

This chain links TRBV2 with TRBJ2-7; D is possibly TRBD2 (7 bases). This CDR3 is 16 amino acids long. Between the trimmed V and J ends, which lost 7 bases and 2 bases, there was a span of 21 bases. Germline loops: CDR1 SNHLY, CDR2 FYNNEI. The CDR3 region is CASTESGGYPTYEQYF. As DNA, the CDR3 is TGTGCCAGCACGGAGTCGGGGGGCTACCCAACCTACGAGCAGTACTTC. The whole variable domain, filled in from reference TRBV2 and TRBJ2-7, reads EPEVTQTPSHQVTQMGQEVILRCVPISNHLYFYWYRQILGQKVEFLVSFYNNEISEKSEIFDDQFSVERPDGSNFTLKIRSTKLEDSAMYFCASTESGGYPTYEQYFGPGTRLTVT.

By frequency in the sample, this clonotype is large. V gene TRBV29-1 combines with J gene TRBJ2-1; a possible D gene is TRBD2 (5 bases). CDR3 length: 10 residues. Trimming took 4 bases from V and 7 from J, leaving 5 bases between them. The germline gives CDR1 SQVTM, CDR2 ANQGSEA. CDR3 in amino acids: CSVGLNEQFF. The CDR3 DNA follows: TGCAGCGTTGGACTAAATGAGCAGTTCTTC.

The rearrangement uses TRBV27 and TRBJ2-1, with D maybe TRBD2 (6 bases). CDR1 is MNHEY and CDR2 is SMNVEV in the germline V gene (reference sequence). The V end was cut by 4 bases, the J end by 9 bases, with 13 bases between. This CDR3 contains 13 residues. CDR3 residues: CASSYTPGGEQFF. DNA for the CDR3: TGTGCCAGCAGTTACACCCCCGGGGGTGAGCAGTTCTTC.

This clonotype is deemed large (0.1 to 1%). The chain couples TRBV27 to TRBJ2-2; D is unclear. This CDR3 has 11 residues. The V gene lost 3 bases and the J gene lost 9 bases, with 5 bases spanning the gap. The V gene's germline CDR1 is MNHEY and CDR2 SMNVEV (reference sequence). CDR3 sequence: CASSFGRELFF. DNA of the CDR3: TGTGCCAGCAGTTTTGGTCGGGAGCTGTTTTTT.

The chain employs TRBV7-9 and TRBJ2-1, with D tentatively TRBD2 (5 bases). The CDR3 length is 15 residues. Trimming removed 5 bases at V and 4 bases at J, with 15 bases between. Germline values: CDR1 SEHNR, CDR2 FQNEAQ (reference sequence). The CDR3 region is CASSPRRELYNEQFF. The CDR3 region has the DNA TGTGCCAGCAGCCCTAGACGGGAACTATACAATGAGCAGTTCTTC. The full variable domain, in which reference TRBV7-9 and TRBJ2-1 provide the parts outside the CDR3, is DTGVSQNPRHKITKRGQNVTFRCDPISEHNRLYWYRQTLGQGPEFLTYFQNEAQLEKSRLLSDRFSAERPKGSFSTLEIQRTEQGDSAMYLCASSPRRELYNEQFFGPGTRLTVL.

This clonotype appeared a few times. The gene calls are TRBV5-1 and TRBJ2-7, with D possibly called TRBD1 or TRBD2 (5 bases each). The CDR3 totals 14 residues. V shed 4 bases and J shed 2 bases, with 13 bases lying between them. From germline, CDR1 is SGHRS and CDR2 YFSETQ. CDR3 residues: CASSPGTETYEQYF. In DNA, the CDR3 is TGCGCCAGCAGCCCCGGGACGGAAACCTACGAGCAGTACTTC.